In this sample, the clone carrying this TCR beta chain turned up a few times. The sample comes from a study of regulatory T cells in long-lasting Graves disease. Time point in this sample: newly diagnosed GD, antithyroid drugs for less than 3 months. The TCR library was prepared using RNA isolated from PBMCs. Sequencing libraries for TCR beta were prepared with iRepertoire HTBI primers and Arm-PCR of CDR3 regions. TCRdb used MiXCR to reprocess the multiplex PCR reads, holding one entry per CDR3 protein. The sample has 350,000 to 400,000 distinct CDR3 sequences; roughly a sixth are singletons. The germline gives CDR1 SQVTM, CDR2 ANQGSEA. The CDR3 sequence is 13 residues long. V was clipped by 7 bases and J by 0 bases; unmatched bases: 4.

The starting material was peripheral blood mononuclear cells (PBMCs), obtained at new diagnosis, from a patient treated with antithyroid drugs. The clonotype was recovered from a female donor with Graves disease. The rearrangement joins TRBV29-1 to TRBJ1-1; TRBD1 agrees at 8 bases. CDR3 protein: CSAWTGLNTEAFF. The DNA for the CDR3 is TGCAGCGCGTGGACAGGGTTGAACACTGAAGCTTTCTTT.